This record looks at one T cell receptor beta chain sequence and its context. This clone was observed a handful of times. It lacks a known antigen. Base qualities are missing; no much larger clone stands one base away. This specimen includes other DNA sequences encoding the same CDR3. These data originate in a study of beta chain features in type 1 diabetes (dated by TCRdb to the late 2010s). For context, the study as a whole: No differences in mean age, gender distribution, total cell number or subset yield were found between patients and healthy donors. A total of under 140,000,000 sorted cells were examined across all samples, and the number of cells per subset was strongly correlated with RNA yield. In the study, recently diagnosed type 1 diabetes patients and matched healthy donors were compared on the TCRB repertoires of their sorted circulating CD4+ T cell subsets. Regulatory and stem cell-like memory subsets were obtained from only 8 patients and roughly 8 healthy donors, while naive and central memory subsets were obtained from all 30 or so donors. Here is what the overall study found, with its caveats: Only small numbers of individuals were included in the HLA sub-analyses, which left unresolved whether HLA type had any influence on TCRB rearrangement. Fewer insertions and more nucleotide deletions at VDJ recombination sites were observed in patients with type 1 diabetes, implying thymic rearrangement abnormalities. PCR may preferentially amplify shorter templates, but because patient and control samples were amplified and corrected together, any resulting skew would affect both groups equally. Naive, central memory and regulatory TCRB repertoires appeared more similar among patients than among healthy donors. A moderate but significant shortening of TCRB CDR3 length was observed in type 1 diabetes patients in all four CD4+ subsets. Because cDNA was sequenced instead of genomic DNA, activated cells with high expression could be over-represented, although the groups did not differ in activation or CD3 levels.

A single peripheral blood draw of 90 to 150 mL on average was collected from each donor into heparinised tubes. Using a panel that included CD45RO, CCR7, CD25, CD127, CD95 and CD27, naive, central memory, regulatory and stem cell-like memory CD4+ T cells were sorted on a BD FACSAria II. All sorted populations exceeded 95% purity. Right away, PBMCs were isolated by Lymphoprep density gradient centrifugation and were stained directly, with no culture step. To minimize batch effects, samples were stained and sorted in pairs, one healthy donor with one patient per experiment. All of the isolated RNA was reverse transcribed with the High Capacity cDNA Reverse Transcription Kit, so expressed TCRB transcripts were sequenced. Naive, central memory and regulatory T cell samples underwent deep immunoSEQ sequencing, averaging about 3.3 million total reads per sample. Sorted cells were lysed in RLT buffer and RNA was extracted with DNase-treated RNeasy Micro or Mini kits, depending on cell number. Each cell subset was processed separately to prevent cross-contamination, with patient and healthy donor samples processed together. Using the immunoSEQ multiplex PCR, TCRB sequences were amplified from cDNA into 87-bp fragments spanning the CDR3 region. Amplicons were sequenced on the Illumina HiSeq platform. The study's processing was this. Synthetic template baselines were used to correct PCR bias computationally, reads within Hamming distance 2 were collapsed together, and singletons that could not be merged were discarded. Reads were aligned against IMGT to assign V, D and J genes, CDR3 length and insertions or deletions at six rearrangement sites. Within each subset, clonotype counts were normalized to the number of sorted cells before true diversity and Gini coefficients were calculated with the tcR R package. The overlap coefficient, calculated on TCRB nucleotide sequences, was used to measure repertoire sharing. Out-of-frame TCRB sequences from naive cells were analyzed to stand in for the pre-selection repertoire. The clones in this table, taken by TCRdb from immuneACCESS, are in-frame only. Not every clone is retained; where verified, under half of the shortfall comes from an unresolved V gene, and the cause of the rest is unknown. V and J calls and clone size are copied from that table; D and trimming were computed from the DNA. Present in this sample are 200,000 to 300,000 clones, just over 20% of which were seen just once. Around 0.03% of the sample lies in the top ten.

Looking up the germline V gene yields CDR1 MNHEY and CDR2 SVGAGI. Trimming removed 2 bases from V and 4 bases from J; the gene matches leave 2 bases unexplained. From the cysteine through the phenylalanine, the CDR3 covers 16 amino acids. Of all the DNA, just the CDR3 is kept, 48 bases in frame from base 1. This chain is built from TRBV6-5 and TRBJ2-1; the central 13 bases match TRBD2. The clonotype comes from a woman between 40 and 50 years old with type 1 diabetes. The sequenced sample was naive CD4+ T cells from blood. The cell subset or site label here, explained by the study, means: true naive CD4+ T cells. The CDR3 amino acid sequence is: CASSYTGLAGYNEQFF. The bases are TGTGCCAGCAGTTACACGGGACTAGCGGGATACAATGAGCAGTTCTTC.